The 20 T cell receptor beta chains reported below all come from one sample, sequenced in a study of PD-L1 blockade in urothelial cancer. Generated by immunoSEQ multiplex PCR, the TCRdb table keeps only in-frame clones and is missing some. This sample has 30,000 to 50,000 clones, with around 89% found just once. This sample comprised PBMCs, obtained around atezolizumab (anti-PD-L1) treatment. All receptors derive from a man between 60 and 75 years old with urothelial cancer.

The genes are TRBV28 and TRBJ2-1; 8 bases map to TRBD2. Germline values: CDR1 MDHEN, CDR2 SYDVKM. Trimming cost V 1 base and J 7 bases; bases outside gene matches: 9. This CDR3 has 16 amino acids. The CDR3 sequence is CASSLFQRETNNEQFF. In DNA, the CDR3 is TGTGCCAGCAGTTTATTTCAGCGGGAGACGAATAATGAGCAGTTCTTC.

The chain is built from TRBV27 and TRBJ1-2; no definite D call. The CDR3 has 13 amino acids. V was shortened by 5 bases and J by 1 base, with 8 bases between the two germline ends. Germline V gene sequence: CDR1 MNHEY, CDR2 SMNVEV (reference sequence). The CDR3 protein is CASSIGVNYGYTF. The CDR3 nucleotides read TGTGCCAGCAGTATCGGGGTTAACTATGGCTACACCTTC.

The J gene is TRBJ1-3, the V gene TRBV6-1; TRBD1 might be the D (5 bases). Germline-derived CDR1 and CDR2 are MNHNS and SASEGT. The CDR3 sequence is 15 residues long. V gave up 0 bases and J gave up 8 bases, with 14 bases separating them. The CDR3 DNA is TGTGCCAGCAGTGAAGCGCTTCGGGGGGGACACACCATATATTTT. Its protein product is CASSEALRGGHTIYF.

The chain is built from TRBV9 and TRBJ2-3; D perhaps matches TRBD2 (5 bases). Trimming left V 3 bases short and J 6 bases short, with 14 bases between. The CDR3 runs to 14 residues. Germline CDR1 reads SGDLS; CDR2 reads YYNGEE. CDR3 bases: TGTGCCAGCAGCGCCGAGGGCATAATGGATACGCAGTATTTT. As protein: CASSAEGIMDTQYF. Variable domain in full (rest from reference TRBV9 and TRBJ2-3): DSGVTQTPKHLITATGQRVTLRCSPRSGDLSVYWYQQSLDQGLQFLIQYYNGEERAKGNILERFSAQQFPDLHSELNLSSLELGDSALYFCASSAEGIMDTQYFGPGTRLTVL.

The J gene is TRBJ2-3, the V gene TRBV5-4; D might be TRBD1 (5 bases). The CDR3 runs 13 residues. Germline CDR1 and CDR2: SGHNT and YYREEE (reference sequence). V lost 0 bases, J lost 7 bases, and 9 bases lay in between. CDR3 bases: TGTGCCAGCAGCTTGGACCAGGGCCATACGCAGTATTTT. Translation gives CASSLDQGHTQYF.

The CDR3 DNA follows: TGTGCCAGCAGCGTGGCCGGGCTAGCGGAAAGCACAGATACGCAGTATTTT. Translating gives CASSVAGLAESTDTQYF. V and J are TRBV9 and TRBJ2-3; 7 bases agree with TRBD2. CDR3 length: 17 amino acids. The germline CDR1 and CDR2 sequences are SGDLS and YYNGEE. V trimming: 2 bases; J trimming: 0 bases; junction bases outside the gene matches: 9.

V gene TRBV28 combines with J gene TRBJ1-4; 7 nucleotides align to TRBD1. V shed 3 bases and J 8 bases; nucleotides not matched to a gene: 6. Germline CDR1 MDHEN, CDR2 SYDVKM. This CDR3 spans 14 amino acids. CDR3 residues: CASSLTGSLEKLFF. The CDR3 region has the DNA TGTGCCAGCAGTTTGACAGGGAGCTTGGAAAAACTGTTTTTT.

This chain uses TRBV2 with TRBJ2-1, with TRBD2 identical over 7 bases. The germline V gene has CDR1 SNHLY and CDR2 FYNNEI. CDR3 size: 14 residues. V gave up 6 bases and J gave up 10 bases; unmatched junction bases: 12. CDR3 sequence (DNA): TGTGCCAGCAGGGGATCCACTAGCGCCATCGAGCAGTTCTTC. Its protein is CASRGSTSAIEQFF.

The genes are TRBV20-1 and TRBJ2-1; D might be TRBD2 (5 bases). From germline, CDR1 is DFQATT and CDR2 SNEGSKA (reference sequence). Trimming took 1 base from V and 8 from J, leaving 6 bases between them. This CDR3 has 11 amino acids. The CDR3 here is CSARGLYEQFF. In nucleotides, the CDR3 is TGCAGTGCTAGAGGACTATATGAGCAGTTCTTC.

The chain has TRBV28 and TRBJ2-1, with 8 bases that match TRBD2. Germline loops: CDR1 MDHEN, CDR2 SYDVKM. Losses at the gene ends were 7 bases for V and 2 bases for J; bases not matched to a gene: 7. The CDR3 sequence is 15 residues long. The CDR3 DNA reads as TGTGCCAGCATCGGGAGGGAAGAGGCCTACAATGAGCAGTTCTTC. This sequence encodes CASIGREEAYNEQFF.

The CDR3 DNA follows: TGTGCCAGCAAGGCCTCGGGGGGCCCAGGCGAGCAGTACTTC. Translation: CASKASGGPGEQYF. V gene TRBV14 combines with J gene TRBJ2-7, with D tentatively TRBD2 (7 bases). CDR3 length: 14 residues. The ends were cut back, 7 bases at V and 6 bases at J, with 19 bases in the middle. Germline CDR1 SGHDN, CDR2 FVKESK.

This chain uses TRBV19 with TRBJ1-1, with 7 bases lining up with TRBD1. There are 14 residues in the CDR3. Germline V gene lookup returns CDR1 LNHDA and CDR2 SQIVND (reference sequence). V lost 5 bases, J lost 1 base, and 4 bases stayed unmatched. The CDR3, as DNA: TGTGCCAGTAGTCCTTGGACAGGGAACACTGAAGCTTTCTTT. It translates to CASSPWTGNTEAFF.

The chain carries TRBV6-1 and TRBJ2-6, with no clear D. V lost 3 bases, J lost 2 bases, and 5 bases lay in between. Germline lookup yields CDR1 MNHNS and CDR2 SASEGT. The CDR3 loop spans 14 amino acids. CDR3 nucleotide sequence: TGTGCCAGCAGTGAGATAGCTGGGGCCAACGTCCTGACTTTC. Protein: CASSEIAGANVLTF.

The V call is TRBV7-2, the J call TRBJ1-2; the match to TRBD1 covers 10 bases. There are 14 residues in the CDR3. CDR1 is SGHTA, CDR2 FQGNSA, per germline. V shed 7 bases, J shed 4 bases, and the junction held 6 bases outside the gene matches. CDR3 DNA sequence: TGTGCCAGCACCGGACAGGGGGGGGCCTATGGCTACACCTTC. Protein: CASTGQGGAYGYTF.

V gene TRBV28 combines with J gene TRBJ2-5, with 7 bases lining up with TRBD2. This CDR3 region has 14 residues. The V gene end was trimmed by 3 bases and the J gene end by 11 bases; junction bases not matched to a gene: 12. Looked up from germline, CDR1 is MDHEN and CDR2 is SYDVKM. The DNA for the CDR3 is TGTGCCAGCAGTTTCGGTGCGGGGGTGCTTAAGCAGTACTTC. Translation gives CASSFGAGVLKQYF.

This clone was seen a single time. Written as DNA, the CDR3 is TGTGCCAGCAGCTCCCGAGTGGTAGATACGCAGTATTTT. It translates to CASSSRVVDTQYF. The rearrangement links TRBV7-2 to TRBJ2-3, with no clear D. The CDR3 runs to 13 residues. Germline CDR1 reads SGHTA; CDR2 reads FQGNSA. Trimming took 4 bases from V and 5 from J, leaving 10 bases between them. The full variable domain, completed using reference TRBV7-2 and TRBJ2-3, is GAGVSQSPSNKVTEKGKDVELRCDPISGHTALYWYRQSLGQGLEFLIYFQGNSAPDKSGLPSDRFSAERTGGSVSTLTIQRTQQEDSAVYLCASSSRVVDTQYFGPGTRLTVL.

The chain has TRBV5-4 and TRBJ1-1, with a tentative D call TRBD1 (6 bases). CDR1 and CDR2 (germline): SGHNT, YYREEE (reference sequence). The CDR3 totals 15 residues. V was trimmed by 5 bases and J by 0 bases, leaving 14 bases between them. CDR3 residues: CASRPQGTMNTEAFF. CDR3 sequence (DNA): TGTGCCAGCAGACCTCAGGGGACCATGAACACTGAAGCTTTCTTT.

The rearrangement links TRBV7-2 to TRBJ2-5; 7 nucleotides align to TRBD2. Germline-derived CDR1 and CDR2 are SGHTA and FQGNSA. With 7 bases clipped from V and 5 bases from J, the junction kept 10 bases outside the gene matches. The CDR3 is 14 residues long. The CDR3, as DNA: TGTGCCAGCAACCCTCCATCGCGGGGGGAGACCCAGTACTTC. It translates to CASNPPSRGETQYF.

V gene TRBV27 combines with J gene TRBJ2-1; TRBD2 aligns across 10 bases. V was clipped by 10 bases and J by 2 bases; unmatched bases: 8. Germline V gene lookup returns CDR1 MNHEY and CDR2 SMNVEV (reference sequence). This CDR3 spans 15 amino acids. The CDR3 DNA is TGTGCCATCCCCCCCCTAGCGGGAGCCTACAATGAGCAGTTCTTC. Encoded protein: CAIPPLAGAYNEQFF.

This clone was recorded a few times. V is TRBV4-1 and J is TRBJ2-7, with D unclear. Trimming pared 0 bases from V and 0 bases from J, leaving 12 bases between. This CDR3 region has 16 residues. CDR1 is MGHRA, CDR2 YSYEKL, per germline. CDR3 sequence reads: CASSQDYQVLSYEQYF. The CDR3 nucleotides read TGCGCCAGCAGCCAAGACTACCAGGTACTCTCCTACGAGCAGTACTTC.